The present T cell receptor (beta chain) was sequenced within a study of blood T cells in healthy people across ages. With a J-beta primer mix and a sample-barcoded 5' primer, a second PCR ran about 6 to 11 cycles. TCRdb processed the 5' RACE reads anew with MiXCR; each CDR3 protein has one entry. The repertoire consists of about 1.1 million distinct CDR3 sequences, with around two fifths occurring once and the leading ten covering about an eighth. The germline CDR1 and CDR2 sequences are SNHLY and FYNNEI. V lost 5 bases and J lost 4, with 17 bases in between. CDR3 length: 15 amino acids. This sequence originates from a man between 18 and 35 years old in good health. The chain carries TRBV2 and TRBJ1-1; TRBD1 is a possible D gene (5 bases). The specimen sequenced was blood. The CDR3 nucleotides read TGTGCCAGCAGTACTGTGAGGGGCGGGGGCACTGAAGCTTTCTTT. Residues: CASSTVRGGGTEAFF.